This TCR beta chain was obtained from a study of human CD8 memory T cell subsets. The CDR3 spans 16 residues. The germline V gene has CDR1 SGHTA and CDR2 FQGTGA. Negative magnetic separation enriched total CD8+ T cells. A UMI-labeled 5' RACE approach was the method that produced the TCR beta libraries. In the study's own analysis: Functional CDR3 beta clonotypes, numbering between roughly 2,600 and 20,000, were present in each TCR beta library. Reprocessing the 5' RACE reads, TCRdb reports a single entry for every CDR3 protein and omits DNA. These V and J calls derive from TCRdb rather than the authors' analysis. Recorded for this sample: around 3,400 distinct CDR3 sequences.

The sequence came from a human donor in good health. The sequenced material came from CD8+ effector memory T cells (TEM) sorted from PBMCs. Described subset: effector memory CD8 T cells, CCR7- CD45RO+ CD95+. The V gene is TRBV7-3, the J gene TRBJ2-1; TCRdb's D call of TRBD2 is untestable without DNA. CDR3 amino acids: CASSTGTSGSRNEQFF.